This T cell receptor (beta chain) was sequenced during a study of blood T cell repertoires in COVID-19. Whole-study context: PBMCs, B-cell-depleted T cells, or T cells were the source of the cDNA or gDNA that made up the material.

A remark on this clone: Sequence at one end of the junction differs from germline and may be a read error.

Clones were sequenced by immunoSEQ multiplex PCR, and TCRdb holds only the in-frame ones, with some missing. Of 200,000 to 250,000 clones detected, less than 90% appear once; the ten largest clones hold less than 20%. The CDR3 has 12 amino acids. Germline V gives CDR1 MNHEY, CDR2 SMNVEV (reference sequence). The source of this sequence is a woman of 80 years or more with active or convalescent COVID-19. The specimen sequenced was peripheral blood. The chain combines TRBV27 with TRBJ2-7; no definite D call. CDR3 protein: CASSSSSYEQYF. The CDR3 DNA reads as TGTGCCAGTAGTTCGAGTTCCTACGAGCAGTACTTC.